The present entry profiles one T cell receptor (beta chain) with its context. Its cognate antigen is unknown. These data come from a study of cytomegalovirus exposure and HLA in healthy donors. Germline CDR1 and CDR2: SGHTA and FQGNSA. CDR3 length equals 16 residues. V was clipped by 3 bases and J by 5 bases; unmatched bases: 10. Whole-study findings and limits: Donors belonging to an Asian-associated ancestry cluster reportedly showed fewer N-insertions in productive TCRs than the approximately 640-donor mean, according to what a later analysis found. For most TCR beta V segments, an earlier analysis put the productive rate at about 90% or about 30% of the time. Analyzed later, most CMV-associated TCR beta chains appeared HLA-restricted.

Primers included in the PCR were 60 Vbeta and 13 Jbeta primers. Assay: immunoSEQ multiplex PCR; the TCRdb copy retains only in-frame clones and omits some. This table holds about 97,000 clones, roughly 71% found once. The sequence derives from a man between 50 and 59 years old in good health and CMV-seronegative. The J gene is TRBJ2-3, the V gene TRBV7-2, with 8 bases fitting TRBD2. The source material was PBMCs. The CDR3 DNA reads TGTGCCAGCAGCTTTCAGCGGGAGAAGGGTTTAGATACGCAGTATTTT. This gives the protein CASSFQREKGLDTQYF.